This T cell receptor (beta chain) is from a study of shared clonotypes between healthy human individuals (dated by TCRdb to the early 2020s). Background for the entire study: The cohort included three men and two women between 18 and 49 years of age. Between about 0.85 and 10 billion PBMCs per donor were obtained by leukapheresis. To increase sequencing depth and limit assay-specific biases, different laboratories used diverse techniques to prepare libraries and sequence TCR repertoires. Blood TCR repertoires of roughly five healthy adults were deeply sequenced to estimate repertoire size and the extent of clonotype sharing between individuals. For each donor, CD4 naive and CD4 memory were each run on three plates, CD8 naive on two plates, and CD8 memory on one plate. Overall results and qualifications from the work: The genetic and exposure-history diversity represented was limited by the small number of donors. Even with the large sequencing depth, rarefaction of the sorted-subset datasets indicated that sequencing was incomplete. Compared with non-shared clonotypes, clonotypes shared by all four sorted-subset donors had higher generation probabilities. Approximately 5% of naive CD4, 3.5% of naive CD8, about 2.1% of memory CD4, and about 0.4% of memory CD8 clonotypes were shared across several donors. Pairwise subsampling indicated that sequencing depth was expected to affect the degree of clonotype sharing among donors. Sampling was restricted to blood, and TCR repertoires in tissues likely differ from the TCR repertoires found in blood. Naive subsets generally had larger estimated clonotype richness than memory subsets.

The donors were healthy, HIV-negative adults with no recently reported acute infections or vaccinations. Every donor was a Caucasian adult residing in Nashville, Tennessee, USA. CD4+ T cells were enriched by magnetic negative selection, after which naive cells were positively selected on CD45RA and the negative fraction was taken as the memory subset. After blood collection by leukapheresis, PBMCs were isolated using Ficoll-Histopaque density gradient centrifugation and then cryopreserved in the vapor phase of liquid nitrogen. Analytical flow cytometry was used to check the purity and quantity of every magnetically sorted T cell population. Genomic DNA was isolated from each sorted fraction and quantified by UV absorbance on a Nanodrop 2000c. Using the deep immunoSEQ assay, multiplex PCR amplified TCR CDR3 regions from genomic DNA. Genomic DNA extracted from each cell subset was distributed evenly over all wells of several immunoSEQ 96-well plates, and each plate served as one replicate. For sorted subsets, roughly 0.2 ug genomic DNA, equal to about 30,000 T cell genomes, was loaded into each replicate PCR. Purified libraries were quantified with a Qubit 3.0 fluorometer, sized on a Bioanalyzer 2100, and re-quantified with the KAPA Library Quantification kit. A separate single-read 150-cycle Illumina NextSeq 550 flow cell was used to sequence each immunoSEQ 96-well plate. For the original study's pipeline: The immunoSEQ output contained only junctional sequences without quality scores, so filtering could not match that applied to full-length reads. Sequences were annotated with PyIR, a Python wrapper for IgBLAST v1.9, and V/J genes and CDR3 were assigned using IMGT germline references. Reads with weak V/J assignments (E-value above 1e-6), missing CDR3, stop codons, out-of-frame junctions, or ambiguous translated residues were removed. V3J clonotypes were defined as sequences sharing an identical inferred V gene, J gene, and CDR3 amino acid sequence. The percentage overlap between two repertoires was calculated by dividing the number of shared unique clonotypes by the size of the smaller repertoire. Three approaches were used to assess repertoire richness: RTK rarefaction, the Chao1 estimator, and Recon v2.1 estimates of unobserved clonotypes. Generation probabilities for all TCRbeta clonotypes obtained by the gDNA method from a handful of donors were computed using OLGA. The table comes from immuneACCESS by way of TCRdb, which keeps in-frame sequences with V and J called. Part of the clones is missing from these tables; in studies checked, under half for an unresolved V gene and the rest for unknown reasons. For V, J and clone size, that table is used; D and trimming come from the DNA. Counted in this sample were a few million clones; approximately 93% of them appeared once. The ten largest clones capture under 0.45% of the sample.

As for this clone: Its antigen is still unknown. The input lacks base qualities; no much larger clone sits a single base away.

From a lookup of the germline V gene (reference sequence), CDR1 and CDR2 are MNHNY and SVGAGI. The CDR3 has 16 amino acids, counting the end cysteine and phenylalanine. The entry retains the CDR3 DNA only, 48 bases that are in frame from base 1. V is pruned by 6 bases and J by 9 bases, leaving 16 bases of the junction without a gene match. The receptor was derived from a man aged 18-30 years in good health. Some clones in this sample may be carry-over from other donors' samples. The chain joins TRBV6-6 to TRBJ1-5; 8 junctional bases match TRBD1. The sequencing sample was made of naive CD4+ T cells from PBMCs. The sample's cell subset or site label, in plain terms: CD45RA+ positively selected. The CDR3 region reads CASRELGQGRAWPQHF. The sequenced DNA: TGTGCCAGCAGAGAGTTAGGACAGGGCCGAGCATGGCCCCAGCATTTT.